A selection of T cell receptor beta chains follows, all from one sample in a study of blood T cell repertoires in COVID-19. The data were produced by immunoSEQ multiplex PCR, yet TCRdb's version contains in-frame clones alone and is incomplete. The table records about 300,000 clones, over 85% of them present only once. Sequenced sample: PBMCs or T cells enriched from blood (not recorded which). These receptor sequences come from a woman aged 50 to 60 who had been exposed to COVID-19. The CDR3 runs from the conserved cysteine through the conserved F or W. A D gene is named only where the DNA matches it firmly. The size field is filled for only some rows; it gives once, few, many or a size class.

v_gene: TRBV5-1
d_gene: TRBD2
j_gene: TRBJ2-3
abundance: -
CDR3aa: CASSIPGLERSDTQYF
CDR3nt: TGCGCCAGCAGCATTCCGGGACTAGAGAGGTCAGATACGCAGTATTTT

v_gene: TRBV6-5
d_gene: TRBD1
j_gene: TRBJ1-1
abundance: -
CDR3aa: CASRGTGGREAFF
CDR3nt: TGTGCCAGCAGAGGGACAGGGGGAAGGGAAGCTTTCTTT

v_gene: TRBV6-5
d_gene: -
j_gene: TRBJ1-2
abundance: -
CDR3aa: CASSYRGWGLYGYTF
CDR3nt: TGTGCCAGCAGTTACAGGGGATGGGGCCTCTATGGCTACACCTTC

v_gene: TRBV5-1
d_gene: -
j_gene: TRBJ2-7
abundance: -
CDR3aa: CASSGQGYYEQYF
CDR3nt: TGCGCCAGCAGTGGGCAGGGATACTACGAGCAGTACTTC

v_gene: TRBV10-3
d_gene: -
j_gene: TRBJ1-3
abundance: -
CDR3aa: CAISPGASGNTIYF
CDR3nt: TGTGCCATCAGCCCAGGGGCCTCTGGAAACACCATATATTTT

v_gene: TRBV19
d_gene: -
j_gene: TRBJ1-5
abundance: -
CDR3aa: CASTGDYSNQPQHF
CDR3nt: TGTGCCAGTACAGGGGACTATAGCAATCAGCCCCAGCATTTT

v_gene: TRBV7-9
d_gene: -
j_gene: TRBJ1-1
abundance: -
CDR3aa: CASSSRNTEAFF
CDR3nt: TGTGCCAGCAGCTCCAGAAACACTGAAGCTTTCTTT

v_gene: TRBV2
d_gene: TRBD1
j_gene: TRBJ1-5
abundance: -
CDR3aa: CASMGLGQEDQPQHF
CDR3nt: TGTGCCAGCATGGGCCTCGGACAGGAAGATCAGCCCCAGCATTTT

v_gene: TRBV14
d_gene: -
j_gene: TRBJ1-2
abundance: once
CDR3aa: CASSQDLSNYGYTF
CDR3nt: TGTGCCAGCAGCCAAGACTTGAGTAACTATGGCTACACCTTC

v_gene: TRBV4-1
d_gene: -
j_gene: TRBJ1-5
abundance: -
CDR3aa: CASSPGQSNQPQHF
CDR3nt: TGCGCCAGCAGCCCCGGACAGTCCAATCAGCCCCAGCATTTT

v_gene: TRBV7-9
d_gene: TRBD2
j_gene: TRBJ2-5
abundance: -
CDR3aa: CASSPAGTSGQETQYF
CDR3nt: TGTGCCAGCAGCCCGGCAGGGACTAGCGGACAAGAGACCCAGTACTTC

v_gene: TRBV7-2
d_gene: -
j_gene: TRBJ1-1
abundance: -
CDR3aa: CASSLRMNTEAFF
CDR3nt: TGTGCCAGCAGCTTGAGGATGAACACTGAAGCTTTCTTT

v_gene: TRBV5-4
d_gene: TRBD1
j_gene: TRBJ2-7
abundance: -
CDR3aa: CASSPGTGGLQLHEQYF
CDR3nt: TGTGCCAGCAGCCCGGGGACAGGGGGCCTTCAGCTTCACGAGCAGTACTTC

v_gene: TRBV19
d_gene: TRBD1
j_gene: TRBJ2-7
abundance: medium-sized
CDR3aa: CASSWTGDPYEQYF
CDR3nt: TGTGCCAGTAGTTGGACAGGCGACCCCTACGAGCAGTACTTC

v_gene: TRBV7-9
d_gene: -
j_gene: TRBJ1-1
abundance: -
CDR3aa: CASRAGGNTEAFF
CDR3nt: TGTGCCAGCAGGGCGGGGGGGAACACTGAAGCTTTCTTT

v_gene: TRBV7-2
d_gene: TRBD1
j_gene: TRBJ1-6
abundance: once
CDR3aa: CASSSRTGAFSYNSPLHF
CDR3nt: TGTGCCAGCAGCTCGAGGACAGGGGCCTTCTCCTATAATTCACCCCTCCACTTT

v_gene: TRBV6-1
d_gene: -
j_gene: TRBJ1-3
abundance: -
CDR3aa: CASSESTGGSGNTIYF
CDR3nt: TGTGCCAGCAGTGAATCGACAGGCGGATCTGGAAACACCATATATTTT

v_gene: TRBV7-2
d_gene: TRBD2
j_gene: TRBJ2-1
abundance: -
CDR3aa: CASSLGSAGGPPLYNEQFF
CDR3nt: TGTGCCAGCAGCTTAGGATCAGCGGGGGGCCCCCCTCTCTACAATGAGCAGTTCTTC

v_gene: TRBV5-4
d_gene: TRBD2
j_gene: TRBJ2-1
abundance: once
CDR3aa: CASSPNRGLGYNEQFF
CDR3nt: TGTGCCAGCAGCCCCAATCGGGGACTAGGCTACAATGAGCAGTTCTTC

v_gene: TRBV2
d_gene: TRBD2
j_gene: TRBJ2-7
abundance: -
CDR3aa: CASSEVGGSSYEQYF
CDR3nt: TGTGCCAGCAGTGAAGTCGGGGGGAGCTCCTACGAGCAGTACTTC

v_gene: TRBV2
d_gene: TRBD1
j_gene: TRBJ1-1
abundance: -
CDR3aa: CASGDRGNTEAFF
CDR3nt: TGTGCCAGCGGAGACAGGGGTAACACTGAAGCTTTCTTT

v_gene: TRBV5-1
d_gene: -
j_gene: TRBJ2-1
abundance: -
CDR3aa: CASSSGEVGEQFF
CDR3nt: TGCGCCAGCAGCTCCGGGGAGGTTGGCGAGCAGTTCTTC

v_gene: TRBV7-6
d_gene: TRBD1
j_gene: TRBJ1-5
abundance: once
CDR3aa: CASSPGQGMPQHF
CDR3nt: TGTGCCAGCAGCCCGGGACAGGGAATGCCCCAGCATTTT

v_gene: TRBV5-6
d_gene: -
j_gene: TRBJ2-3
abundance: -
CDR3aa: CASSPWAGAPTQYF
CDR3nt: TGTGCCAGCAGCCCCTGGGCGGGGGCGCCTACGCAGTATTTT

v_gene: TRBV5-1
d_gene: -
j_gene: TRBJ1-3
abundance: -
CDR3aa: CASSVDRSSGNTIYF
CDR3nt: TGCGCCAGCAGCGTAGACAGGAGCTCTGGAAACACCATATATTTT

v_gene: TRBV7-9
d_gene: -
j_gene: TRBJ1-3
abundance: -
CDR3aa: CASSLELSSGNTIYF
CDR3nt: TGTGCCAGCAGCTTAGAACTGAGCTCTGGAAACACCATATATTTT

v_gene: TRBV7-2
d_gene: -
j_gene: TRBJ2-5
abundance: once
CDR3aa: CASSLRQVRETQYF
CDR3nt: TGTGCCAGCAGCCTAAGACAGGTTCGGGAGACCCAGTACTTC

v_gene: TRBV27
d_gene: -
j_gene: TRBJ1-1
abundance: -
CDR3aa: CASSEGWESAPVGEAFF
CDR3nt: TGTGCCAGCAGTGAAGGTTGGGAGTCAGCCCCGGTGGGTGAAGCTTTCTTT

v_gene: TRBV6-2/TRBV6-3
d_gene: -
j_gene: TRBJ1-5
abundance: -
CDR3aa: CASSRLGRQPQHF
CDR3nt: TGTGCCAGCAGCCGACTAGGTCGGCAGCCCCAGCATTTT

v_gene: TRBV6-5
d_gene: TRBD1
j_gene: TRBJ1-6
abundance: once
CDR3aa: CASSYSMTGEHSPLHF
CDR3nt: TGTGCCAGCAGTTACTCGATGACAGGGGAGCATTCACCCCTCCACTTT

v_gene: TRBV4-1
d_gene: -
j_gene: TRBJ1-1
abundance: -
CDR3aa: CASSQQTANTEAFF
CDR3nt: TGCGCCAGCAGCCAGCAAACAGCGAACACTGAAGCTTTCTTT

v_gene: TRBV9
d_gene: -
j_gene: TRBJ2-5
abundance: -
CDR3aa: CASSANEGETQYF
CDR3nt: TGTGCCAGCAGCGCGAACGAGGGAGAGACCCAGTACTTC

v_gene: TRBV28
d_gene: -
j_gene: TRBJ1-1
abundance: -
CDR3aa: CASSPRGGWNTEAFF
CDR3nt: TGTGCCAGCAGTCCCCGAGGGGGATGGAACACTGAAGCTTTCTTT

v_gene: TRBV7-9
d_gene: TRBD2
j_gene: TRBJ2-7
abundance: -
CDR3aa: CASSAGLAGGSDWFEQYF
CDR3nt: TGTGCCAGCAGCGCGGGACTAGCGGGGGGTTCGGACTGGTTCGAGCAGTACTTC

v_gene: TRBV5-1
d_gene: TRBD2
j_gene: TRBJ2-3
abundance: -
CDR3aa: CASSNLAGGSTDTQYF
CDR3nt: TGCGCCAGCAGCAATCTAGCGGGGGGGAGCACAGATACGCAGTATTTT

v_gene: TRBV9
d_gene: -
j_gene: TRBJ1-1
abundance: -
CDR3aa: CASSVDGQGNTEAFF
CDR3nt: TGTGCCAGCAGCGTAGACGGGCAGGGGAACACTGAAGCTTTCTTT

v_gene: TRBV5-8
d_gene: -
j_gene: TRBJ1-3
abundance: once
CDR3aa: CASSLQITYSGNTIYF
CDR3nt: TGTGCCAGCAGCTTACAGATCACCTACTCTGGAAACACCATATATTTT

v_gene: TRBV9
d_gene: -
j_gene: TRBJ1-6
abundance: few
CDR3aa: CASSVDGSSYNSPLHF
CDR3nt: TGTGCCAGCAGCGTAGATGGGAGCTCCTATAATTCACCCCTCCACTTT

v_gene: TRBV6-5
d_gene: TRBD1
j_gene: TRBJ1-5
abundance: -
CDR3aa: CASTQGWNQPQHF
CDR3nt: TGTGCCAGCACACAGGGGTGGAATCAGCCCCAGCATTTT

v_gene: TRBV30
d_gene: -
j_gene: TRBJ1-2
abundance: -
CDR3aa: CAWSMGGGFAF
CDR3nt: TGTGCCTGGTCTATGGGAGGGGGTTTCGCCTTC

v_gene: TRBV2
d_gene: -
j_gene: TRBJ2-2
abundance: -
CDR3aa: CASSVEVFRELFF
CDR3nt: TGTGCCAGCAGTGTGGAGGTTTTCAGGGAGCTGTTTTTT

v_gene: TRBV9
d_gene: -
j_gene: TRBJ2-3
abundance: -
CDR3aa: CASSVLGYSSTDTQYF
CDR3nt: TGTGCCAGCAGCGTTCTCGGGTACTCTAGCACAGATACGCAGTATTTT

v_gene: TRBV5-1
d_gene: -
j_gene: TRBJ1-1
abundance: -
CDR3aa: CASSTLQGRATEAFF
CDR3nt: TGCGCCAGCAGCACATTACAGGGTCGGGCCACTGAAGCTTTCTTT

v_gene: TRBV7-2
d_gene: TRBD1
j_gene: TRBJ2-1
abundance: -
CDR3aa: CASSSDRGSYNEQFF
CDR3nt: TGTGCCAGCAGCTCCGACAGGGGCTCCTACAATGAGCAGTTCTTC

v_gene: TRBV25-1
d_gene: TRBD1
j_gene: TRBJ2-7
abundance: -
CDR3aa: CASQGGVSYEQYF
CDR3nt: TGTGCCAGCCAAGGGGGCGTCTCCTACGAGCAGTACTTC

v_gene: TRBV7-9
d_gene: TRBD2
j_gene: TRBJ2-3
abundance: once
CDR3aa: CASSLIGGALTDTQYF
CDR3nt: TGTGCCAGCAGCCTCATCGGGGGGGCCCTTACAGATACGCAGTATTTT

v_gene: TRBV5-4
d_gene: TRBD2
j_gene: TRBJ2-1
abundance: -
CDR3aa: CASSLTIGLAGYNEQFF
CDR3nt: TGTGCCAGCAGCCTAACTATAGGACTAGCGGGTTACAATGAGCAGTTCTTC

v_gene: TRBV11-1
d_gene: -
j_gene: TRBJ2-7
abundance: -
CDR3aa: CASSLVPGPYEQYF
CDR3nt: TGTGCCAGCAGCTTAGTTCCAGGCCCCTACGAGCAGTACTTC

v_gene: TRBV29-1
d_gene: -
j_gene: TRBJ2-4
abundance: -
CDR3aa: CSVEETWVPGSKNIQYF
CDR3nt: TGCAGCGTTGAAGAAACCTGGGTTCCGGGGTCCAAAAACATTCAGTACTTC

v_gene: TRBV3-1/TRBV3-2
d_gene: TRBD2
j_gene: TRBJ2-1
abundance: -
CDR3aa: CASSQLTSGAYNEQFF
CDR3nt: TGTGCCAGCAGCCAACTGACTAGCGGGGCCTACAATGAGCAGTTCTTC

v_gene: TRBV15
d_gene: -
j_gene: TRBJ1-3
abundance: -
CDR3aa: CATSGDSLNTIYF
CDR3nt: TGTGCCACCAGCGGCGACAGTTTAAACACCATATATTTT

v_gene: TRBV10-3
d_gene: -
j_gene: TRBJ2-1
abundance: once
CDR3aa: CAISESTGTYNEQFF
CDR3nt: TGTGCCATCAGTGAGTCGACTGGAACCTACAATGAGCAGTTCTTC

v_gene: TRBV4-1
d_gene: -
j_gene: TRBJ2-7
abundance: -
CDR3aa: CASSQDRSPAYEQYF
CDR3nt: TGCGCCAGCAGCCAAGATCGTTCTCCAGCCTACGAGCAGTACTTC